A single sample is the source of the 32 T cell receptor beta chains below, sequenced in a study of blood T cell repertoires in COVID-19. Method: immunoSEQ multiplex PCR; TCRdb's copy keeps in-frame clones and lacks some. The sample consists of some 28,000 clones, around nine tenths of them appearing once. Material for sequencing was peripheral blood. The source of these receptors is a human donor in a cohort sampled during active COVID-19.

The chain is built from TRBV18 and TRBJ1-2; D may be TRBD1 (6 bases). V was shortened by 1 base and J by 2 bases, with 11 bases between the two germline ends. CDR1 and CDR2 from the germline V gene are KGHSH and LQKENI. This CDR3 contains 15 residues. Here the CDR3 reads CASSPQGVGNYGYTF. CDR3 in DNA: TGTGCCAGCTCACCACAGGGGGTTGGCAACTATGGCTACACCTTC.

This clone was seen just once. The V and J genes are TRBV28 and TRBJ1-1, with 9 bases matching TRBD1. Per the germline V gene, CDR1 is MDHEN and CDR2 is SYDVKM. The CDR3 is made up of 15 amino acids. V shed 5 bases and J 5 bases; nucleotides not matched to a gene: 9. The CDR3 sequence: CASSGGGQGRTEAFF. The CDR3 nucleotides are TGTGCCAGCAGTGGGGGCGGACAGGGGAGGACTGAAGCTTTCTTT.

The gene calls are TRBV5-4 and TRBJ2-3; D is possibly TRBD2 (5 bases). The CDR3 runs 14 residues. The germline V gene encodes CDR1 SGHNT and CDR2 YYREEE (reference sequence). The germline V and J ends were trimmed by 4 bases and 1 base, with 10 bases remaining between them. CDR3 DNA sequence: TGTGCCAGCAGCCGTAGCGACGGCACAGATACGCAGTATTTT. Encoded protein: CASSRSDGTDTQYF.

CDR3 in DNA: TGTGCCAGCAGCCCGGCACTGACGGGGGACACCATATATTTT. This sequence encodes CASSPALTGDTIYF. The chain recombines TRBV4-2 with TRBJ1-3; maybe TRBD1 (5 bases). The germline V gene has CDR1 LGHNA and CDR2 YNFKEQ. This CDR3 has 14 residues. Trimming left V 4 bases short and J 8 bases short, with 15 bases between.

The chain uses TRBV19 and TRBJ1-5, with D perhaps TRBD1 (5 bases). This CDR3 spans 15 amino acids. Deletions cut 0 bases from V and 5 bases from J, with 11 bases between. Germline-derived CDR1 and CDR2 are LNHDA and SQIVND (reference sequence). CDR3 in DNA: TGTGCCAGTAGTATAGATGGAAAGGGGTATCAGCCCCAGCATTTT. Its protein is CASSIDGKGYQPQHF. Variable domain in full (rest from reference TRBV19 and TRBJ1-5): DGGITQSPKYLFRKEGQNVTLSCEQNLNHDAMYWYRQDPGQGLRLIYYSQIVNDFQKGDIAEGYSVSREKKESFPLTVTSAQKNPTAFYLCASSIDGKGYQPQHFGDGTRLSIL.

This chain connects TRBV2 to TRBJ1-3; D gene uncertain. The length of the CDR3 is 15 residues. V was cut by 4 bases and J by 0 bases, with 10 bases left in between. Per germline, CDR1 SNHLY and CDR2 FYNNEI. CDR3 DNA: TGTGCCAGCAGTGGGGTAAGAGGCTCTGGAAACACCATATATTTT. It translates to CASSGVRGSGNTIYF.

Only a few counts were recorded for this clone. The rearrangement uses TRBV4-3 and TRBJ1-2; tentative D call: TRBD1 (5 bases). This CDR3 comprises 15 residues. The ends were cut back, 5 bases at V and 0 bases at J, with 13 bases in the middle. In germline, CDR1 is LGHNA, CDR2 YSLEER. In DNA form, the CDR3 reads TGCGCCAGCAGCTTACGGACATATTCTAACTATGGCTACACCTTC. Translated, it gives CASSLRTYSNYGYTF.

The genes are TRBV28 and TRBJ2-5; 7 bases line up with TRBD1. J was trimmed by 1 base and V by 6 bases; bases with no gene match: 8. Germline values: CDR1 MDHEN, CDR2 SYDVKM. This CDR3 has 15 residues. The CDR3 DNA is TGTGCCAGCAGCGCACAGGGGCGACCCCAAGAGACCCAGTACTTC. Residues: CASSAQGRPQETQYF.

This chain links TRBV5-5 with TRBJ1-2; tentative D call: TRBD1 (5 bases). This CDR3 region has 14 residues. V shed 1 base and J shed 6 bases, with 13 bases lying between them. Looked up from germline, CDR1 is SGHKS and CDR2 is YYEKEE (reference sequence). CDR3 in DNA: TGTGCCAGCAGCTTGACAGGCTCACCACATGGCTACACCTTC. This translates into CASSLTGSPHGYTF.

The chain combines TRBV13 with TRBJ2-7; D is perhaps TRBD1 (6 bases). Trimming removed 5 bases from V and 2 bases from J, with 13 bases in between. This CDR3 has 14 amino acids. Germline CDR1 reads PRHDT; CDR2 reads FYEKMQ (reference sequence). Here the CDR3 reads CASSILRQAYEQYF. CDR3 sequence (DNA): TGTGCCAGCAGCATCCTAAGACAGGCCTACGAGCAGTACTTC.

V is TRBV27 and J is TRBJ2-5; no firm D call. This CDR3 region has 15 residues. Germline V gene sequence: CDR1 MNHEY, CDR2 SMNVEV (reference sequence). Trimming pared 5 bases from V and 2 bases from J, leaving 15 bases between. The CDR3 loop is CASSVHSDWQETQYF. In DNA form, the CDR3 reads TGTGCCAGCAGTGTACACTCCGACTGGCAAGAGACCCAGTACTTC.

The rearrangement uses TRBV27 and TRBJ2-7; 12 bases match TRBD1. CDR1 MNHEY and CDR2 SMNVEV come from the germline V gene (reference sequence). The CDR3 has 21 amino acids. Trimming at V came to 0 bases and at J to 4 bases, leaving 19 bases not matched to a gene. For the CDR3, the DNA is TGTGCCAGCAGTTTATCTTGGCGGACGGTCAGACGGGACAGGGGGCGGTACGAGCAGTACTTC. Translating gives CASSLSWRTVRRDRGRYEQYF.

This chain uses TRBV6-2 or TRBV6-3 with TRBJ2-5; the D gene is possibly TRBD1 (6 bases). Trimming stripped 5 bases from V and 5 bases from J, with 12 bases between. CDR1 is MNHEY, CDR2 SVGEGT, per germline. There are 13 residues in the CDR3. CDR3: CASSNTGIETQYF. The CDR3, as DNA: TGTGCCAGCAGTAACACAGGGATTGAGACCCAGTACTTC.

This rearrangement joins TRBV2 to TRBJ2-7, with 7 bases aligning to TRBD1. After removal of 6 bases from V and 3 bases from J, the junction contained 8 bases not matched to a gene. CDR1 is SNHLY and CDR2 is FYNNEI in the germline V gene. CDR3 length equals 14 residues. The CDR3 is CASRTDRADYEQYF. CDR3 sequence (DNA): TGTGCCAGCAGAACCGACAGGGCGGACTACGAGCAGTACTTC.

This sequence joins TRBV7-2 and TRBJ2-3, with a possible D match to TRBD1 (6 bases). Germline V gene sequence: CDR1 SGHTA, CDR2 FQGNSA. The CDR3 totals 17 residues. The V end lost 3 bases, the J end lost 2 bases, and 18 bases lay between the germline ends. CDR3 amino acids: CASSFSTDPGATDTQYF. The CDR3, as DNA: TGTGCCAGCAGCTTCTCAACGGACCCAGGGGCCACAGATACGCAGTATTTT.

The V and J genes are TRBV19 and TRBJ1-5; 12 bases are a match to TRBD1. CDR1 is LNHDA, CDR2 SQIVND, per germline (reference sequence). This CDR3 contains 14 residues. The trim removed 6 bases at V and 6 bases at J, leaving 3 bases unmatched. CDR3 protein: CASSGTGGFQPQHF. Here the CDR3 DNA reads TGTGCCAGTAGCGGGACAGGGGGCTTTCAGCCCCAGCATTTT. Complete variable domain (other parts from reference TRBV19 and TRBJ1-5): DGGITQSPKYLFRKEGQNVTLSCEQNLNHDAMYWYRQDPGQGLRLIYYSQIVNDFQKGDIAEGYSVSREKKESFPLTVTSAQKNPTAFYLCASSGTGGFQPQHFGDGTRLSIL.

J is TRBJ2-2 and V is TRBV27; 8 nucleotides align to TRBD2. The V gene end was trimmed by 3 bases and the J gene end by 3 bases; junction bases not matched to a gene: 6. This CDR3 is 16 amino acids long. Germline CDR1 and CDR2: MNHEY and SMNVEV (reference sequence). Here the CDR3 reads CASSLVWRGDTGELFF. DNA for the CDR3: TGTGCCAGCAGTTTGGTATGGCGGGGGGACACCGGGGAGCTGTTTTTT.

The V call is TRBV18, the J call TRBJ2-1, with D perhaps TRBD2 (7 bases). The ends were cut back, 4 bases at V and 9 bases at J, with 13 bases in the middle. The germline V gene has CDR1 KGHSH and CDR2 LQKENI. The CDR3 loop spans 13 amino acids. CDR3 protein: CASSQGGQSEQFF. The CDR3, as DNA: TGTGCCAGCTCACAGGGGGGGCAAAGTGAGCAGTTCTTC. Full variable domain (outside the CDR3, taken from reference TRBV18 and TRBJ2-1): NAGVMQNPRHLVRRRGQEARLRCSPMKGHSHVYWYRQLPEEGLKFMVYLQKENIIDESGMPKERFSAEFPKEGPSILRIQQVVRGDSAAYFCASSQGGQSEQFFGPGTRLTVL.

CDR3 protein: CASSDSGGAWEQYF. The CDR3 DNA is TGTGCCAGCAGTGACAGCGGGGGGGCCTGGGAGCAGTACTTC. This sequence joins TRBV2 and TRBJ2-7, with 10 bases aligning to TRBD2. The CDR3 consists of 14 residues. CDR1 and CDR2 from the germline V gene are SNHLY and FYNNEI. Trimming removed 3 bases from V and 7 bases from J; junction bases left unmatched: 6.

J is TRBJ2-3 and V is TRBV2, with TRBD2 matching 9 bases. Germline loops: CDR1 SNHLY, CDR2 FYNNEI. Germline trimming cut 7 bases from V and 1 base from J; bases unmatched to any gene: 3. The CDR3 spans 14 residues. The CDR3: CASMERGGTDTQYF. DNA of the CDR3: TGTGCCAGCATGGAGCGGGGGGGCACAGATACGCAGTATTTT.

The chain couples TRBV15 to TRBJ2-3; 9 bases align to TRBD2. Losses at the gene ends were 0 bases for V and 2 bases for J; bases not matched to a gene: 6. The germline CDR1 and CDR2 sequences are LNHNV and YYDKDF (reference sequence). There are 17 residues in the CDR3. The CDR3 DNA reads TGTGCCACCAGCAGAGATGGGCGGGAGGGCTACACAGATACGCAGTATTTT. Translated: CATSRDGREGYTDTQYF.

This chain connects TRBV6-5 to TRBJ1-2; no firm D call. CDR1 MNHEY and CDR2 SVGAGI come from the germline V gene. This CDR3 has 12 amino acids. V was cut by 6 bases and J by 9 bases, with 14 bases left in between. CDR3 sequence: CASSPELGSYTF. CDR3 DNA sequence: TGTGCCAGCAGCCCCGAACTAGGGAGCTACACCTTC.

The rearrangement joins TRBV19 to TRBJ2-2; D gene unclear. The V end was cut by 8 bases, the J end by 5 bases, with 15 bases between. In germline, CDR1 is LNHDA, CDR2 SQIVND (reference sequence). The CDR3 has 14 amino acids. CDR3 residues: CASFTMHGTGELFF. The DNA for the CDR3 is TGTGCCAGTTTTACGATGCACGGTACCGGGGAGCTGTTTTTT.

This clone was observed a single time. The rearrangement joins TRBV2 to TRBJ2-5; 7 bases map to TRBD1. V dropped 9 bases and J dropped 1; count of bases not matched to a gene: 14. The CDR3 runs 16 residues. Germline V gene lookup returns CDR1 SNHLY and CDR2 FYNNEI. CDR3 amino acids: CASKDRLASSQETQYF. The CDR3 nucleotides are TGTGCCAGTAAGGACAGGCTTGCTTCCTCCCAAGAGACCCAGTACTTC.

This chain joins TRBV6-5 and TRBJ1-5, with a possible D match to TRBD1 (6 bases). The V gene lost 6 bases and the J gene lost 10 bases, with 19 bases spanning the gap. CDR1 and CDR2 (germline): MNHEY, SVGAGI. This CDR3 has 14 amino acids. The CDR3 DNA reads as TGTGCCAGCAGCAACGATGAGGGGGGGGGACCCCAGCATTTT. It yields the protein CASSNDEGGGPQHF.

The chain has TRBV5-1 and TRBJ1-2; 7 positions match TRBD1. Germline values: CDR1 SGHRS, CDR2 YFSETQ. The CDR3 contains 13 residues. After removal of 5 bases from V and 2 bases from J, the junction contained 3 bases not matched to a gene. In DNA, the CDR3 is TGCGCCAGCAGTAGGGACAGCAACTATGGCTACACCTTC. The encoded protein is CASSRDSNYGYTF.

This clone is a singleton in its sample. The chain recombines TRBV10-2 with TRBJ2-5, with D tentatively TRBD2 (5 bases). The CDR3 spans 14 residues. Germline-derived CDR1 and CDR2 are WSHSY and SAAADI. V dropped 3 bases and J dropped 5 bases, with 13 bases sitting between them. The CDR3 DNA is TGCGCCAGCAGTGAAAACGGGGATGGTGAGACCCAGTACTTC. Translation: CASSENGDGETQYF.

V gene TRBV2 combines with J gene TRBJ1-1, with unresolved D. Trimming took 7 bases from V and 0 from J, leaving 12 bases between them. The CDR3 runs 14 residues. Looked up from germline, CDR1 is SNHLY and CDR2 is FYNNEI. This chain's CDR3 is CASNTVRVNTEAFF. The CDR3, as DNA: TGTGCCAGCAATACGGTACGGGTGAACACTGAAGCTTTCTTT.

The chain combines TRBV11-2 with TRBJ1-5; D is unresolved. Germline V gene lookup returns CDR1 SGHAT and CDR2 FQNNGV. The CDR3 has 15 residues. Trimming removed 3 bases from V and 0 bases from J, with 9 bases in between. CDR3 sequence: CASSFEHASNQPQHF. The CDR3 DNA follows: TGTGCCAGCAGCTTTGAGCACGCTAGCAATCAGCCCCAGCATTTT.

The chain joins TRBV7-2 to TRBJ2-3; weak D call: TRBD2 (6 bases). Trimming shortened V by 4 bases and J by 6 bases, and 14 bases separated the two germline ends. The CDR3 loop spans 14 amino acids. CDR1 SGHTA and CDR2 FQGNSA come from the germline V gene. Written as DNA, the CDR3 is TGTGCCAGCAGCTACGTAGCGGTTGGGGATACGCAGTATTTT. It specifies CASSYVAVGDTQYF.

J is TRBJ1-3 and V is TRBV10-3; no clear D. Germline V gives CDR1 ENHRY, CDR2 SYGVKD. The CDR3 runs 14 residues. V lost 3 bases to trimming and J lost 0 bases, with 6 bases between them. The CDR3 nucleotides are TGTGCCATCAGTGACGGGAGCTCTGGAAACACCATATATTTT. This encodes CAISDGSSGNTIYF.

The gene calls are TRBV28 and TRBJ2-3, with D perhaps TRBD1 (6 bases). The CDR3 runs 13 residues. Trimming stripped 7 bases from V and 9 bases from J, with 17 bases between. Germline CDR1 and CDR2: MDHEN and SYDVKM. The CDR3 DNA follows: TGTGCCAGCACCCCCCACATACAGGGCACGCAGTATTTT. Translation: CASTPHIQGTQYF.